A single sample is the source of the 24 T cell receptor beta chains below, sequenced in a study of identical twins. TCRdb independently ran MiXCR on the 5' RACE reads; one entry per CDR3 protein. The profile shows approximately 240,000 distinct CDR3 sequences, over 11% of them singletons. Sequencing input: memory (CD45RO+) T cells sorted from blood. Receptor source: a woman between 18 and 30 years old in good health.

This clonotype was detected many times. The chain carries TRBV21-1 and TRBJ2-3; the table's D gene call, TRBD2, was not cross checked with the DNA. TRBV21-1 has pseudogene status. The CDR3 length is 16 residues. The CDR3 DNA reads TGTGCCAGCAGCAAGGGACTAGCTTGGGTAAAAGATACGCAGTATTTT. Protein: CASSKGLAWVKDTQYF.

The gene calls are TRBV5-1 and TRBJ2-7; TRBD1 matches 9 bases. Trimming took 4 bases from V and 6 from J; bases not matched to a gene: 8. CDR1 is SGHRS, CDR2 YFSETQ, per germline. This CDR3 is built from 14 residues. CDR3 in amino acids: CASSHGDRAGEQYF. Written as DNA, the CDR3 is TGCGCCAGCAGCCATGGGGACAGGGCTGGCGAGCAGTACTTC.

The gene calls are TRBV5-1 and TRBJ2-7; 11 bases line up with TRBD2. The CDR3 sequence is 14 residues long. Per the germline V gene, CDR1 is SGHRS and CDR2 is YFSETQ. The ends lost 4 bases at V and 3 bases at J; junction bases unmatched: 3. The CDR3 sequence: CASSQGTSGYEQYF. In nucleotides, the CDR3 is TGCGCCAGCAGCCAAGGGACTAGCGGCTACGAGCAGTACTTC.

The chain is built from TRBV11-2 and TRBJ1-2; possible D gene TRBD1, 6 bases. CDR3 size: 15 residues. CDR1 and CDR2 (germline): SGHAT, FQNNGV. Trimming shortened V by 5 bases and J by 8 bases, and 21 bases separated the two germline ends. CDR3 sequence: CASSATLQGRGGYTF. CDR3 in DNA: TGTGCCAGCAGCGCGACATTACAGGGTCGAGGCGGCTACACCTTC.

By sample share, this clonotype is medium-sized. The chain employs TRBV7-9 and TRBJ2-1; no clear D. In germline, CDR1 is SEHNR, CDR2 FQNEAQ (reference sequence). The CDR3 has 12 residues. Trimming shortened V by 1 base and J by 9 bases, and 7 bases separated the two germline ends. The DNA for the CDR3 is TGTGCCAGCAGCTTAGAGAGGAGTGAGCAGTTCTTC. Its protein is CASSLERSEQFF.

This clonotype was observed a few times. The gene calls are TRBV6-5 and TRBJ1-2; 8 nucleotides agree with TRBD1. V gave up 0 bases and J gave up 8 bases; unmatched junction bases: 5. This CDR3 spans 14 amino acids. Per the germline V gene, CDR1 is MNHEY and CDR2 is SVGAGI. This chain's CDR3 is CASSYSNRGGGYTF. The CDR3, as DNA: TGTGCCAGCAGTTACTCGAACAGGGGGGGAGGCTACACCTTC.

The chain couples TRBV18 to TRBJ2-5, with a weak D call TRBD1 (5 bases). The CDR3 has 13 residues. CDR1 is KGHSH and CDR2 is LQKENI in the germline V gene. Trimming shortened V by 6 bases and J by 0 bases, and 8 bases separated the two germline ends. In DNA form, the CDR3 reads TGTGCCAGCTCCAAGGGGAACCAAGAGACCCAGTACTTC. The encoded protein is CASSKGNQETQYF. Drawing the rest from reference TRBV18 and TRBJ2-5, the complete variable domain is NAGVMQNPRHLVRRRGQEARLRCSPMKGHSHVYWYRQLPEEGLKFMVYLQKENIIDESGMPKERFSAEFPKEGPSILRIQQVVRGDSAAYFCASSKGNQETQYFGPGTRLLVL.

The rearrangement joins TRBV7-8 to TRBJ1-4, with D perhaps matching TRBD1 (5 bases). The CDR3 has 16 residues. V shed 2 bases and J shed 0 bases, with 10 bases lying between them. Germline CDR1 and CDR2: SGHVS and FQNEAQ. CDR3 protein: CASSLQGATTNEKLFF. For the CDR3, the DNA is TGTGCCAGCAGCTTACAGGGAGCCACAACTAATGAAAAACTGTTTTTT.

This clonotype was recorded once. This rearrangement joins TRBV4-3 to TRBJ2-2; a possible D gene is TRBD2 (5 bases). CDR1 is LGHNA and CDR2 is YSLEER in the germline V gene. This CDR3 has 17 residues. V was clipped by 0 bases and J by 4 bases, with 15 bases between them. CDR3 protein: CASSQDFAGASTGELFF. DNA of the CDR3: TGCGCCAGCAGCCAAGATTTTGCGGGCGCGAGCACCGGGGAGCTGTTTTTT.

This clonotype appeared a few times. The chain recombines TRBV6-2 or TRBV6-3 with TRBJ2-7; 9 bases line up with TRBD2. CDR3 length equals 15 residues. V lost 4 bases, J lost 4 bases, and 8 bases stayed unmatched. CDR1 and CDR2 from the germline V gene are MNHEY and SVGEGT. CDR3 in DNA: TGTGCCAGCAGTTCCATGGCTAGCGGGAAATACGAGCAGTACTTC. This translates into CASSSMASGKYEQYF.

This CDR3 reads CSARSLSLREYF. CDR3 DNA: TGCAGTGCAAGGTCTCTTTCCCTGCGAGAGTATTTT. The chain recombines TRBV20-1 with TRBJ2-3; D unclear. The V end lost 6 bases, the J end lost 13 bases, and 20 bases lay between the germline ends. The germline V gene has CDR1 DFQATT and CDR2 SNEGSKA (reference sequence). The CDR3 runs to 12 residues.

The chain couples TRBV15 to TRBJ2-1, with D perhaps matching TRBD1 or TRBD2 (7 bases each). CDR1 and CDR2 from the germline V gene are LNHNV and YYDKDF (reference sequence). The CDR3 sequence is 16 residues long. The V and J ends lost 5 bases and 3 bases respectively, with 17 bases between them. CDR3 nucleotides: TGTGCCACCAGCCCAGGGGGGGTTCTCCTCTACAATGAGCAGTTCTTC. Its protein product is CATSPGGVLLYNEQFF.

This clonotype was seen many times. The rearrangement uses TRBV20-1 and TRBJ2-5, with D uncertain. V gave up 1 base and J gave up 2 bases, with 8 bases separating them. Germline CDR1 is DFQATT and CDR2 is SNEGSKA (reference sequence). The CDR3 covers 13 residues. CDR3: CSARVGGQETQYF. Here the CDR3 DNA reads TGCAGTGCTAGAGTAGGCGGACAAGAGACCCAGTACTTC.

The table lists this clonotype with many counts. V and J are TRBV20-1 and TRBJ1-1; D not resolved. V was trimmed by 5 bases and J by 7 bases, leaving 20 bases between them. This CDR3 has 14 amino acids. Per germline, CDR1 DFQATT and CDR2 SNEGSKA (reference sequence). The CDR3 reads CSAPARAAFGEAFF. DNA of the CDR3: TGCAGTGCTCCCGCCCGGGCGGCATTCGGTGAAGCTTTCTTT.

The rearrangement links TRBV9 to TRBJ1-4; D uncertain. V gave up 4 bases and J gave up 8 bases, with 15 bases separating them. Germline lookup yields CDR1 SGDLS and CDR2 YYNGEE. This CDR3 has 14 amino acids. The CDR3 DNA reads TGTGCCAGCAGCCCTAACCCCGTCACAGAAAAACTGTTTTTT. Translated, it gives CASSPNPVTEKLFF.

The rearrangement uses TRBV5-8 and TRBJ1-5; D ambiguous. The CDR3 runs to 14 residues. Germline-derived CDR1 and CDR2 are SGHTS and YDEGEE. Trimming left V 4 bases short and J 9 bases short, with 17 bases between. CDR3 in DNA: TGTGCCAGCAGCAGGGTGTTTGGTGATCGGCCCCAGCATTTT. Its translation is CASSRVFGDRPQHF.

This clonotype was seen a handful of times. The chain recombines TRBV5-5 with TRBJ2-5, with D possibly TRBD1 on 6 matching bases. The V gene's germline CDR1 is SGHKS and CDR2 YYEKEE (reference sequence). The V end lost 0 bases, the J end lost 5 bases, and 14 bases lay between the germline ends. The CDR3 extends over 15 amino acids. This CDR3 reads CASSLEGTREETQYF. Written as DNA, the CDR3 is TGTGCCAGCAGCTTGGAGGGGACAAGAGAGGAGACCCAGTACTTC.

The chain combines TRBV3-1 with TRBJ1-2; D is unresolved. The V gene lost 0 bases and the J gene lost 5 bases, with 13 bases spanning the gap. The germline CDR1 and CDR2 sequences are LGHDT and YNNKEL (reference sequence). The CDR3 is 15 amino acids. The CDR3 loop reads CASSQEGGRYYGYTF. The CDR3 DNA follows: TGTGCCAGCAGCCAAGAAGGTGGCAGGTATTATGGCTACACCTTC. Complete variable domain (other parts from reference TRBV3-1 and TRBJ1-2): DTAVSQTPKYLVTQMGNDKSIKCEQNLGHDTMYWYKQDSKKFLKIMFSYNNKELIINETVPNRFSPKSPDKAHLNLHINSLELGDSAVYFCASSQEGGRYYGYTFGSGTRLTVV.

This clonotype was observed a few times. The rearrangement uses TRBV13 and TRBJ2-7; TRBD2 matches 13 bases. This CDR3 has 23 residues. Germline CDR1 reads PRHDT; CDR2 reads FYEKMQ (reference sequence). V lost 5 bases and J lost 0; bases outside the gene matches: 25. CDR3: CASSPHGGRQGLAGPGSSYEQYF. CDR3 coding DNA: TGTGCCAGCAGCCCCCACGGGGGGCGTCAGGGACTAGCGGGACCTGGGAGCTCCTACGAGCAGTACTTC.

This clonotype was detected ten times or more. CDR3 residues: CASTPGQRDYNEQFF. The CDR3 nucleotides are TGTGCCAGCACCCCAGGCCAGCGGGACTACAATGAGCAGTTCTTC. The V call is TRBV12-3 or TRBV12-4, the J call TRBJ2-1; TRBD2 matches 7 bases. J was trimmed by 3 bases and V by 7 bases; bases with no gene match: 9. This CDR3 has 15 amino acids.

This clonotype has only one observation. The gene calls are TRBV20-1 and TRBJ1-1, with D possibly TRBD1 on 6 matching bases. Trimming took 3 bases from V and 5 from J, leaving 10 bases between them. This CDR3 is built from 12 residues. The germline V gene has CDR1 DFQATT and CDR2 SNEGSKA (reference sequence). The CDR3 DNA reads TGCAGTGCTAGTCTGCAGGGGACTGAAGCTTTCTTT. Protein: CSASLQGTEAFF.

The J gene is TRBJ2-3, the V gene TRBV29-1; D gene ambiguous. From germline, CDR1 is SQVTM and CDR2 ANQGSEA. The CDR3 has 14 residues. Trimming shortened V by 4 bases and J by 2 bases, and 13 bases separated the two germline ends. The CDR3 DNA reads TGCAGCGTTGGAGGAATAGGTATCACAGATACGCAGTATTTT. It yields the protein CSVGGIGITDTQYF.

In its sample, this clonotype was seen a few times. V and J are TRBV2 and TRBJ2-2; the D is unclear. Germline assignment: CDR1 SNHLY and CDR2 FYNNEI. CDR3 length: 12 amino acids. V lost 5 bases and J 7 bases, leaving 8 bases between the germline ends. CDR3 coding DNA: TGTGCCAGCAGTCCCATTCGCGGGGAGCTGTTTTTT. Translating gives CASSPIRGELFF.

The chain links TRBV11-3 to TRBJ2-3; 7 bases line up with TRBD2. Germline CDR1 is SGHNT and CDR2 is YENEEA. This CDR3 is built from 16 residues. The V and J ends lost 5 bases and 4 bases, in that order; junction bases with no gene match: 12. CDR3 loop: CASSPDWGGSADTQYF. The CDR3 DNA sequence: TGTGCCAGCAGCCCCGATTGGGGGGGGTCGGCAGATACGCAGTATTTT.